Listed below are T cell receptor beta chains from one sample, sequenced in a study of cytomegalovirus exposure and HLA in healthy donors. The table came from immunoSEQ multiplex PCR; TCRdb's copy has only in-frame clones and leaves some out. The table shows about 130,000 clones, with about 96% occurring only once. The sequenced sample consisted of PBMCs. Every receptor here comes from a man aged 18-30 years in good health and CMV-seronegative. CDR3s include the opening cysteine and the closing phenylalanine or tryptophan. D genes are given only for firm matches. Clone size appears in some rows only: once, few, many, or a class for an expanded clone.

J,D,V,size,DNA,CDR3
TRBJ1-5,TRBD1,TRBV4-3,-,TGCGCCAGCAGCCAAGCCAACGGACAGGGGAATCAGCCCCAGCATTTT,CASSQANGQGNQPQHF
TRBJ2-7,TRBD1,TRBV9,-,TGTGCCAGCAGCGTAGGGGGACAGGGTGCGAACGAGCAGTACTTC,CASSVGGQGANEQYF
TRBJ1-5,-,TRBV7-8,-,TGTGCCAGCAGCTTATCCAGGGGAGGCAATCAGCCCCAGCATTTT,CASSLSRGGNQPQHF
TRBJ2-7,TRBD2,TRBV28,-,TGTGCCAGTTCCGGGACTAACCCCTACGAGCAGTACTTC,CASSGTNPYEQYF
TRBJ2-7,-,TRBV6-6,-,TGTGCCAGCAGTTACTCGCTGCAGGTGGATTCCGAGCAGTACTTC,CASSYSLQVDSEQYF
TRBJ2-7,TRBD2,TRBV5-4,once,TGTGCCAGCAGCTTGGGAGGATTGGCTAGCGGGCCTTTACCTCCCTACGAGCAGTACTTC,CASSLGGLASGPLPPYEQYF
TRBJ2-7,TRBD1,TRBV4-3,-,TGCGCCAGCAGCCAACGGACAGGGTGGTCGTACGAGCAGTACTTC,CASSQRTGWSYEQYF
TRBJ1-5,TRBD1,TRBV27,-,TGTGCCAGCAGTCCGGGGACAGGGGGCCCGGGTCAGCCCCAGCATTTT,CASSPGTGGPGQPQHF
TRBJ2-5,-,TRBV7-9,-,TGTGCCAGCAGCTTAATTCTCGGGGAGCAAGAGACCCAGTACTTC,CASSLILGEQETQYF
TRBJ1-2,-,TRBV28,few,TGTGCCAGCAGTTTACCTCAGGGAGGCTATGGCTACACCTTC,CASSLPQGGYGYTF
TRBJ1-4,-,TRBV28,-,TGTGCCAGCAGTTTACCTGCGGATGAAAAACTGTTTTTT,CASSLPADEKLFF
TRBJ2-7,TRBD1,TRBV11-2,-,TGTGCCAGCAGCGCGGGACAGGGCTACGAGCAGTACTTC,CASSAGQGYEQYF
TRBJ1-5,-,TRBV28,-,TGTGCCAGCAGTTCGGCCTCCCGGGTGGGTCAGCCCCAGCATTTT,CASSSASRVGQPQHF
TRBJ2-7,-,TRBV19,-,TGTGCCAGTAGTATAGGAACTCCCTACGAGCAGTACTTC,CASSIGTPYEQYF
TRBJ1-5,-,TRBV18,-,TGTGCCAGCTCACCAAGGGGGGGCCAGGAGCCCCAGCATTTT,CASSPRGGQEPQHF
TRBJ2-7,-,TRBV5-1,-,TGCGCCAGCAGCTTGGACAGATCGAGCCACTACGAGCAGTACTTC,CASSLDRSSHYEQYF
TRBJ1-5,-,TRBV10-2,-,TGCGCCAGCAGTGAGGACGACAGTAGCAATCAGCCCCAGCATTTT,CASSEDDSSNQPQHF
TRBJ2-7,TRBD2,TRBV7-6,once,TGTGCCAGCAGCTCCCCGAGCGGGAGTCACCACGAGCAGTACTTC,CASSSPSGSHHEQYF
TRBJ2-7,TRBD1,TRBV11-2,-,TGTGCCAGCTCAAACAGCGGGACAGGGGGCAACCTTCCCTACGAGCAGTACTTC,CASSNSGTGGNLPYEQYF
TRBJ2-7,TRBD2,TRBV30,-,TGTGCTTTAGCGGGAGGGCCAGGAGAGCAGTACTTC,CALAGGPGEQYF
TRBJ1-2,-,TRBV2,few,TGTGCCAGCAGCCCTTTGACAGATGGCTACACCTTC,CASSPLTDGYTF
TRBJ1-1,-,TRBV27,-,TGTGCCAGCAGTTTATCGGGGGGGGGAGCTTTCTTT,CASSLSGGGAFF
TRBJ2-7,TRBD1,TRBV5-1,-,TGCGCCAGCAGCTTGGACGGGACAGGGTCCGGCGAGCAGTACTTC,CASSLDGTGSGEQYF
TRBJ2-1,-,TRBV7-9,-,TGTGCCAGCAGTACTGAAAAAGCCCTTTACAATGAGCAGTTCTTC,CASSTEKALYNEQFF
TRBJ2-1,-,TRBV7-2,-,TGTGCCAGCAGCTTGGGAGCGGAGTACAATGAGCAGTTCTTC,CASSLGAEYNEQFF
TRBJ2-7,-,TRBV11-3,-,TGTGCCAGCAGCTTAGAACCCACTAGCTCCTATTACGAGCAGTACTTC,CASSLEPTSSYYEQYF
TRBJ2-2,TRBD2,TRBV7-2,-,TGTGCCAGCAGCTTAGTAAGGGCTAGCGGGACGAACACCGGGGAGCTGTTTTTT,CASSLVRASGTNTGELFF
TRBJ2-5,TRBD1,TRBV5-5,-,TGTGCCAGCAGCTTGTCGACCGGGACAGGGGCGCAAGAGACCCAGTACTTC,CASSLSTGTGAQETQYF
TRBJ2-2,-,TRBV5-6,once,TGTGCCAGCAGCTTACAGGGTACCGGGGAGCTGTTTTTT,CASSLQGTGELFF
TRBJ1-1,-,TRBV19,-,TGTGCCAGTAGTTTCTGGACAAACATGAACACTGAAGCTTTCTTT,CASSFWTNMNTEAFF
TRBJ1-4,-,TRBV30,-,TGTGCCTGGGGTTGGAGACAGGCAGTTACTGAAAAACTGTTTTTT,CAWGWRQAVTEKLFF
TRBJ1-4,-,TRBV6-6,-,TGTGCCAGCAGTTATATCGCGGGCCCAACTAATGAAAAACTGTTTTTT,CASSYIAGPTNEKLFF
TRBJ1-1,TRBD1,TRBV7-8,-,TGTGCCAGCAGCTTAGCGTCAGGGGGCACTGAAGCTTTCTTT,CASSLASGGTEAFF
TRBJ1-2,-,TRBV25-1,few,TGTGCCAGCAGTGCTTCCGATGGCTACACCTTC,CASSASDGYTF
TRBJ2-2,-,TRBV7-3,-,TGTGCCAGCAGCTTAGCTGGGGGGTACACCGGGGAGCTGTTTTTT,CASSLAGGYTGELFF
TRBJ2-1,-,TRBV7-3,-,TGTGCCAGCAGCTTAATGGCTAGCGCCTACAATGAGCAGTTCTTC,CASSLMASAYNEQFF
TRBJ2-2,-,TRBV28,-,TGTGCCACGCAGGTCCAGTTAAACACCGGGGAGCTGTTTTTT,CATQVQLNTGELFF
TRBJ2-7,TRBD2,TRBV27,once,TGTGCCAGCAGTCCAAGGACTAGCGGAACCTACGAGCAGTACTTC,CASSPRTSGTYEQYF
TRBJ1-5,-,TRBV7-2,-,TGTGCCAGCAGCTCCACCGTAAGCCAGCCCCAGCATTTT,CASSSTVSQPQHF
TRBJ1-5,TRBD1,TRBV11-2,-,TGTGCCAGCAGCGTTAACCGGGACAGGCTTGATCAGCCCCAGCATTTT,CASSVNRDRLDQPQHF
TRBJ2-7,TRBD2,TRBV4-2,-,TGTGCCAGCAGCTTCGGGGGGTCTTATTACGAGCAGTACTTC,CASSFGGSYYEQYF
TRBJ2-2,-,TRBV9,-,TGTGCCAGCAGCTTCGGATCTTCAGGGTCCTTAGGTACCGCGGAGCTGTTTTTT,CASSFGSSGSLGTAELFF
TRBJ2-7,-,TRBV2,-,TGTGCCAGCAGTGAGGAGAGGCACGAGCAGTACTTC,CASSEERHEQYF
TRBJ2-7,-,TRBV7-2,-,TGTGCCAGCAGCATAGGGGTCCGGGCCTACGAGCAGTACTTC,CASSIGVRAYEQYF
TRBJ2-5,TRBD2,TRBV4-1,-,TGCGCCAGCAGCCCCGGACTAGCGGGAGTTCCGGGGACCCAGTACTTC,CASSPGLAGVPGTQYF
TRBJ2-7,-,TRBV11-2,-,TGTGCCAGCAGGGAGGGACGATACTACGAGCAGTACTTC,CASREGRYYEQYF
TRBJ1-5,TRBD1,TRBV7-8,-,TGTGCCAGCAGCGCCGGGGCAGGGGGCTCATATAGCAATCAGCCCCAGCATTTT,CASSAGAGGSYSNQPQHF
TRBJ1-1,TRBD1,TRBV7-6,-,TGTGCCAGCAGCTTAGGACAGGGGAGTACCACTGAAGCTTTCTTT,CASSLGQGSTTEAFF
TRBJ2-3,TRBD1,TRBV27,-,TGTGCCAGCAGTTTCTCACAGGGGACAGATACGCAGTATTTT,CASSFSQGTDTQYF
TRBJ2-1,TRBD2,TRBV9,-,TGTGCCAGCAGCGTAGGACTAGCGGGAGCCCCCCCGTTCTTC,CASSVGLAGAPPFF
TRBJ1-5,TRBD1,TRBV6-5,-,TGTGCCACCAGGCTCACGACAGGGAGCAATCAGCCCCAGCATTTT,CATRLTTGSNQPQHF
TRBJ2-3,TRBD2,TRBV2,-,TGTGCCAGCTCTACTAGCGGGAGGATCACAGATACGCAGTATTTT,CASSTSGRITDTQYF
TRBJ2-7,-,TRBV9,-,TGTGCCAGCAGCGCCAGTCAAGCGGCATCCTACGAGCAGTACTTC,CASSASQAASYEQYF